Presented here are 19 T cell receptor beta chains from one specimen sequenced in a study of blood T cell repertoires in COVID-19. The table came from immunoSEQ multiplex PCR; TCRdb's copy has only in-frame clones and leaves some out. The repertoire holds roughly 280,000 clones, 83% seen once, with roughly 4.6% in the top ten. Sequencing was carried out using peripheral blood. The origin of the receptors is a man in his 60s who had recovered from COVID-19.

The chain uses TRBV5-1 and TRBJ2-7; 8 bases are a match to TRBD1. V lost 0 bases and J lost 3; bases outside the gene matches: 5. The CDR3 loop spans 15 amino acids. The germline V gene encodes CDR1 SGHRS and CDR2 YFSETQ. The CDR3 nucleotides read TGCGCCAGCAGCTTGGACAGGGGGACTGTCTACGAGCAGTACTTC. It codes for CASSLDRGTVYEQYF.

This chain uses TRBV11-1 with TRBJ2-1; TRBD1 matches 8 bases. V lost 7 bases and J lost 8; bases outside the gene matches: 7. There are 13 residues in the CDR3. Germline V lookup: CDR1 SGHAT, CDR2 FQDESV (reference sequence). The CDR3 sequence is CASKNLQGDEQFF. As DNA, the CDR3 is TGTGCCAGCAAGAACCTACAGGGGGATGAGCAGTTCTTC.

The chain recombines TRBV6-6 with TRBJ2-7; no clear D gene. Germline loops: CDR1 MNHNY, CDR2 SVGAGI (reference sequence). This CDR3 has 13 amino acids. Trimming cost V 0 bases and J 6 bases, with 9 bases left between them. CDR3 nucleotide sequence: TGTGCCAGCAGTTACTCTGGTTCCGGCGAGCAGTACTTC. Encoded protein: CASSYSGSGEQYF.

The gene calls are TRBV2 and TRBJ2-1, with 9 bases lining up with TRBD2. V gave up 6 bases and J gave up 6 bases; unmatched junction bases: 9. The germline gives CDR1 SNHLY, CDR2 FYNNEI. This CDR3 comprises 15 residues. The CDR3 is CASRDFGTSFNEQFF. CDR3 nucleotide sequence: TGTGCCAGCAGGGATTTCGGGACTAGCTTCAATGAGCAGTTCTTC.

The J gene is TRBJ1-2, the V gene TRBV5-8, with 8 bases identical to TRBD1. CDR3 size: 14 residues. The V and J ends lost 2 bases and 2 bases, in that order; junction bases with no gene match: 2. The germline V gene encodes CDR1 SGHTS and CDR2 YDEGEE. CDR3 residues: CASSFDRGNYGYTF. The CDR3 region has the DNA TGTGCCAGCAGCTTCGACAGGGGAAACTATGGCTACACCTTC.

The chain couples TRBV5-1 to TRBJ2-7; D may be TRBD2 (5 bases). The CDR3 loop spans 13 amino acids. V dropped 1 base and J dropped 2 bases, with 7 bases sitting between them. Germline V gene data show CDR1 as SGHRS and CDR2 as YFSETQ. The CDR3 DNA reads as TGCGCCAGCAGCTTGTCCGGGGCCTACGAGCAGTACTTC. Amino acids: CASSLSGAYEQYF. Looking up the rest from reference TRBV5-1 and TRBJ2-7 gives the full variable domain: KAGVTQTPRYLIKTRGQQVTLSCSPISGHRSVSWYQQTPGQGLQFLFEYFSETQRNKGNFPGRFSGRQFSNSRSEMNVSTLELGDSALYLCASSLSGAYEQYFGPGTRLTVT.

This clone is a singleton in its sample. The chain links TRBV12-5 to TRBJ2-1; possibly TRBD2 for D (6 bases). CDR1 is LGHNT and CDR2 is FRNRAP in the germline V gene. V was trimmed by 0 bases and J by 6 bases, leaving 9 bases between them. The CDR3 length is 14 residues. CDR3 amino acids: CASGLVAAGNEQFF. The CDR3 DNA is TGTGCTAGTGGTTTGGTAGCAGCGGGCAATGAGCAGTTCTTC.

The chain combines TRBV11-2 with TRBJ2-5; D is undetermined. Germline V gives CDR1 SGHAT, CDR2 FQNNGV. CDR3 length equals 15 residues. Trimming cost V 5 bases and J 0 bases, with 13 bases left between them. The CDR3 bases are TGTGCCAGCAGCCAAGTCGGGTCGGACCAAGAGACCCAGTACTTC. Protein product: CASSQVGSDQETQYF.

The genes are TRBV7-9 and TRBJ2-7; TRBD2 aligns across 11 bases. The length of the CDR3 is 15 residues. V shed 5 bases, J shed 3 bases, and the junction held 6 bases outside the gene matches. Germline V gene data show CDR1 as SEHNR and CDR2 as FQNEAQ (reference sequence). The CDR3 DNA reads TGTGCCAGCAGCCTAACTAGCGGGAGAATCTACGAGCAGTACTTC. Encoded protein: CASSLTSGRIYEQYF.

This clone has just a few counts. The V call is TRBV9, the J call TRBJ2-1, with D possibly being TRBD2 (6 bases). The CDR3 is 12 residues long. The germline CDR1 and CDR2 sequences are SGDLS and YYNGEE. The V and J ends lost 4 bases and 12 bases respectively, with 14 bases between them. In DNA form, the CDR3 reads TGTGCCAGCAGCCCCGGACTATCAGTGCAGTTCTTC. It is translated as CASSPGLSVQFF.

This CDR3 reads CASSILRTNTGELFF. The CDR3 nucleotides are TGTGCCAGCAGTATACTGCGGACGAACACCGGGGAGCTGTTTTTT. The V gene is TRBV6-5, the J gene TRBJ2-2, with D unresolved. This CDR3 has 15 residues. In germline, CDR1 is MNHEY, CDR2 SVGAGI. The ends were cut back, 5 bases at V and 0 bases at J, with 10 bases in the middle.

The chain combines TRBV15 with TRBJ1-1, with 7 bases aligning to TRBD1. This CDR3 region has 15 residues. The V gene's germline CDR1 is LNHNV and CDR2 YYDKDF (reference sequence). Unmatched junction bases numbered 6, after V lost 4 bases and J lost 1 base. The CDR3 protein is CATSTDRERNTEAFF. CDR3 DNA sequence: TGTGCCACCAGCACCGACAGGGAAAGGAACACTGAAGCTTTCTTT.

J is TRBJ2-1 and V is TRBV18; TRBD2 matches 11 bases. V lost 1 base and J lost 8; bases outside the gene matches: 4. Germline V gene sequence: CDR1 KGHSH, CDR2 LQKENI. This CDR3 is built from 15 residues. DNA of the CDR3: TGTGCCAGCTCACCACGCCTAGCGGGAGGACATGAGCAGTTCTTC. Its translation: CASSPRLAGGHEQFF.

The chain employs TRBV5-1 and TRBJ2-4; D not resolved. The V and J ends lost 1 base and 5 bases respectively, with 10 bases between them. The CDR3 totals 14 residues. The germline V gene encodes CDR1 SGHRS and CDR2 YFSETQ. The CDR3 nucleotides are TGCGCCAGCAGCTTGCTTGGCGGCCAAAACATTCAGTACTTC. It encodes CASSLLGGQNIQYF.

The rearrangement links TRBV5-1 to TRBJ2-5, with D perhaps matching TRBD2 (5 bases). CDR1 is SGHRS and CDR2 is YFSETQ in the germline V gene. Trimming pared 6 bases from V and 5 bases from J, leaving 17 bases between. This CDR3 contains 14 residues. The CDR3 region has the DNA TGCGCCAGCACCGCCAGAGGTTCGGGGGAGACCCAGTACTTC. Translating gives CASTARGSGETQYF.

In DNA form, the CDR3 reads TGTGCCAGCAGCCAGACAGGGAACTATAATTCACCCCTCCACTTT. Its translation is CASSQTGNYNSPLHF. V and J are TRBV7-2 and TRBJ1-6; 7 bases line up with TRBD1. CDR3 size: 15 residues. V shed 5 bases and J 3 bases; nucleotides not matched to a gene: 4. CDR1 and CDR2 (germline): SGHTA, FQGNSA.

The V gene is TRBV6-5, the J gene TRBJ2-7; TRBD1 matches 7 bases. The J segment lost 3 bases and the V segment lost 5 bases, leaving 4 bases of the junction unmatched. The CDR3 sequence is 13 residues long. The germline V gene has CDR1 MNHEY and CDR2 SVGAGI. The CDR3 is CASSRQGNYEQYF. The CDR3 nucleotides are TGTGCCAGCAGTCGACAGGGAAACTACGAGCAGTACTTC.

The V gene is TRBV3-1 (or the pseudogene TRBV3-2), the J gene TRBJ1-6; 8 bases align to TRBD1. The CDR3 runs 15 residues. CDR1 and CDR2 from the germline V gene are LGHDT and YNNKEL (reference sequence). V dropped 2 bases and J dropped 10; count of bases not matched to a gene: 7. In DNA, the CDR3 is TGTGCCAGCAGCCAAAGACAGGGGCAGCGGTCACCCCTCCACTTT. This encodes CASSQRQGQRSPLHF.

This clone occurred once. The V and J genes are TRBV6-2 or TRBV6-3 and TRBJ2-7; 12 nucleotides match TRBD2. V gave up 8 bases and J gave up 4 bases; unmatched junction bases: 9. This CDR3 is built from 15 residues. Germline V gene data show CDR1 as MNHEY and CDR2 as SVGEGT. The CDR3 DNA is TGTGCCAGCCGCCAGGGGGGACTAGCGGGTTACGAGCAGTACTTC. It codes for CASRQGGLAGYEQYF.